The 6 T cell receptor beta chains below come from one sample, sequenced in a study of CD8+ T cells in alopecia areata. It was cDNA, reverse transcribed from extracted RNA, that served as the sequencing template. Clones were sequenced by immunoSEQ multiplex PCR, and TCRdb holds only the in-frame ones, with some missing. In the table there are several thousand clones, about three fifths of which are singletons. Documented treatment: oral pan-JAK inhibitor, 5-10 mg twice daily. Specimens obtained from alopecia areata patients comprised lesional scalp punch biopsies and peripheral blood. This specimen was skin, taken at week 4, from a patient treated with tofacitinib. The receptors here all came from a human donor with alopecia areata.

The V gene is TRBV7-8, the J gene TRBJ2-7; maybe TRBD1 (6 bases). V lost 2 bases, J lost 2 bases, and 10 bases lay in between. There are 14 residues in the CDR3. Germline lookup yields CDR1 SGHVS and CDR2 FQNEAQ. CDR3 region: CASSLIQGPYEQYF. The CDR3 nucleotides are TGTGCCAGCAGCTTAATCCAGGGGCCCTACGAGCAGTACTTC.

The chain has TRBV4-1 and TRBJ2-1, with 9 bases matching TRBD1. The junction had 9 bases not matched to a gene; V was cut back by 4 bases and J by 8 bases. CDR3 length: 15 residues. Germline CDR1 MGHRA, CDR2 YSYEKL. Here the CDR3 DNA reads TGCGCCAGCAGCCGTCGGGACAGGGTGGCGGATGAGCAGTTCTTC. It encodes CASSRRDRVADEQFF.

This clone was seen once. J is TRBJ2-3 and V is TRBV9, with D tentatively TRBD1 (5 bases). With 0 bases removed from V and 5 bases from J, the gap between germline ends came to 10 bases. CDR1 and CDR2 from the germline V gene are SGDLS and YYNGEE. This CDR3 is built from 14 residues. The CDR3 here is CASSVEQVEDTQYF. DNA of the CDR3: TGTGCCAGCAGCGTAGAACAGGTAGAAGATACGCAGTATTTT.

The chain links TRBV7-2 to TRBJ2-7; the match to TRBD2 covers 7 bases. V was pared by 3 bases and J by 5 bases, with 4 bases of the junction left unmatched. The CDR3 loop spans 13 amino acids. CDR1 is SGHTA, CDR2 FQGNSA, per germline. Here the CDR3 DNA reads TGTGCCAGCAGCTTCGGACTAGTCAACGAGCAGTACTTC. Translated, it gives CASSFGLVNEQYF. Full variable domain (missing parts from reference TRBV7-2 and TRBJ2-7): GAGVSQSPSNKVTEKGKDVELRCDPISGHTALYWYRQSLGQGLEFLIYFQGNSAPDKSGLPSDRFSAERTGGSVSTLTIQRTQQEDSAVYLCASSFGLVNEQYFGPGTRLTVT.

CDR3 DNA sequence: TGTGCCAGCAGTGTGGCAGGGGCCTACGAGCAGTACTTC. It specifies CASSVAGAYEQYF. The chain employs TRBV2 and TRBJ2-7; TRBD1 might be the D (6 bases). Germline V gene sequence: CDR1 SNHLY, CDR2 FYNNEI. The V end was cut by 4 bases, the J end by 2 bases, with 9 bases between. The CDR3 contains 13 residues.

The V call is TRBV5-1, the J call TRBJ2-1, with 10 bases that match TRBD2. Germline V gene sequence: CDR1 SGHRS, CDR2 YFSETQ. J gave up 4 bases and V 4 bases, and 8 bases lay outside the gene matches. This CDR3 is 16 amino acids long. The DNA of the CDR3 is TGCGCCAGCAGCCCCGGGAGGACTAGCGGTTACAATGAGCAGTTCTTC. This translates into CASSPGRTSGYNEQFF.